A selection of T cell receptor beta chains follows, all from one sample in a study of T-cell memory formation after mild COVID-19. MiXCR was run by TCRdb on the 5' RACE reads, yielding one entry per CDR3 protein. The table lists under 60,000 distinct CDR3 sequences, roughly 9% of them singletons. Source material: PBMCs or a T cell subset sorted from them (not recorded which). The origin of the receptors is an adult woman who had mild COVID-19 (a few samples of this study predate the infection). Cell type and time point are not known. Each CDR3 is given with its conserved first and last residue. A D gene is named only where the DNA matches it firmly. The listing skips clone size in some rows; elsewhere it reads once, few, many or a size class.

v_call	j_call	d_call	clone_size	cdr3_nt	cdr3_aa
TRBV4-1	TRBJ1-1	TRBD1	few	TGCGCCAGCAGCCAAGATCGGGACAGGGGGCGGGCAGACACTGAAGCTTTCTTT	CASSQDRDRGRADTEAFF
TRBV9	TRBJ2-2	NA	many	TGTGCCAGCAGCGTAGAGATAGGAGGGGAGCTGTTTTTT	CASSVEIGGELFF
TRBV12-3/TRBV12-4	TRBJ2-6	NA	many	TGTGCCAGCAGCCGTACGGCTGGGGCCAACGTCCTGACTTTC	CASSRTAGANVLTF
TRBV5-5	TRBJ2-3	NA	few	TGTGCCAGCAGCTTGGAAACCCTCAGGGCAGATACGCAGTATTTT	CASSLETLRADTQYF
TRBV7-8	TRBJ1-1	TRBD1	many	TGTGCCAGCAGCACGGACAGGATGAACACTGAAGCTTTCTTT	CASSTDRMNTEAFF
TRBV27	TRBJ1-2	NA	NA	TGTGCCAGCAGTCCGGGACGGTCGTATGGCTACACCTTC	CASSPGRSYGYTF
TRBV20-1	TRBJ2-3	TRBD2	many	TGCAGTGCCAACGCGGGGGGTCGCACAGATACGCAGTATTTT	CSANAGGRTDTQYF
TRBV5-6	TRBJ2-4	TRBD1	NA	TGTGCCAGCTTCCGCTCCGGGACAGCTAACATTCAGTACTTC	CASFRSGTANIQYF
TRBV12-3/TRBV12-4	TRBJ1-2	NA	few	TGTGCCAGCAGTTATCCAAATTCCGGACATACTCAACTCTATGGCTACACCTTC	CASSYPNSGHTQLYGYTF
TRBV5-1	TRBJ2-1	NA	many	TGCGCCAGCAGCTTGGAAGTGGTTGCCGCCAACAATGAGCAGTTCTTC	CASSLEVVAANNEQFF
TRBV4-3	TRBJ2-7	TRBD2	few	TGCGCCAGCAGCCCCGTGGTTGAGGGAGGGTACGAGCAGTACTTC	CASSPVVEGGYEQYF
TRBV2	TRBJ2-4	TRBD1	many	TGTGCCAGCAACCGAAACAGGGGTGACATTCAGTACTTC	CASNRNRGDIQYF
TRBV2	TRBJ2-7	NA	few	TGTGCCAGCAGTTCTCAGGGAACGTTATACGAGCAGTACTTC	CASSSQGTLYEQYF
TRBV6-2/TRBV6-3	TRBJ2-7	NA	NA	TGTGCCAGCAGTTACTCGACGGGGGAGCAGTACTTC	CASSYSTGEQYF
TRBV14	TRBJ2-4	NA	many	TGTGCCAGCAGCCCAGGACAGGGAGGGGTTCTTAGAAACATTCAGTACTTC	CASSPGQGGVLRNIQYF
TRBV28	TRBJ2-6	NA	NA	TGTGCCAGCAGTCTCGAGACAGGCTACTCTGGGGCCAACGTCCTGACTTTC	CASSLETGYSGANVLTF
TRBV7-9	TRBJ2-7	TRBD1	NA	TGTGCCAGCAGCACGAGACAGGGGCTCGGGTACGAGCAGTACTTC	CASSTRQGLGYEQYF
TRBV5-1	TRBJ2-3	NA	many	TGCGCCAGCAGCTTGGGGGGCACAGATACGCAGTATTTT	CASSLGGTDTQYF
TRBV20-1	TRBJ1-1	TRBD1	many	TGCAGTGCGCTGACAGGGGGCAACACTGAAGCTTTCTTT	CSALTGGNTEAFF
TRBV7-8	TRBJ2-2	TRBD1	once	TGTGCCAGCAGCTCGTTAACTACAGGGGCCCTCAACACCGTGGAGCTGTTTTTT	CASSSLTTGALNTVELFF
TRBV20-1	TRBJ1-4	NA	few	TGCAGTGCTAGAGCCCTCACCGGGAGAGGCGATGAAAAACTGTTTTTT	CSARALTGRGDEKLFF
TRBV20-1	TRBJ2-7	NA	NA	TGCAGTGCTAGACCCGCAGGCTCCTACGAGCAGTACTTC	CSARPAGSYEQYF
TRBV12-3/TRBV12-4	TRBJ1-3	TRBD1	few	TGTGCCAGCAGCTCGGGACAGGTTAACACCATATATTTT	CASSSGQVNTIYF
TRBV3-1	TRBJ1-5	NA	few	TGTGCCAGCAGCCAAAACAGGGACCTTCAGCCCCAGCATTTT	CASSQNRDLQPQHF
TRBV20-1	TRBJ1-1	NA	many	TGCAGTGCGCCCCGGGGGATGGACACTGAAGCTTTCTTT	CSAPRGMDTEAFF